The sequence of this T cell receptor (beta chain) was determined in a study of cytomegalovirus exposure and HLA in healthy donors. As for the study in general: Unique TCRs numbering some 93 million, obtained from HLA-typed donors, made up an early data release.

Primers: 60 Vbeta forward and 13 Jbeta reverse. Sequencing was performed with immunoSEQ multiplex PCR; in TCRdb, only in-frame clones are kept and a portion is missing. This sample has some 100,000 clones, with 65% to 75% found just once. The V gene's germline CDR1 is MNHEY and CDR2 SMNVEV (reference sequence). The junction had 5 bases not matched to a gene; V was cut back by 6 bases and J by 6 bases. The CDR3 is 13 amino acids. Note on this clone: The antigen remains undetermined.

Overall study results and limits: Later analysis identified 17,000 or so TCR beta sequences associated with HLA alleles, using a false discovery rate threshold of 0.05. It was reportedly the case that the classifier diagnosed cytomegalovirus status with high specificity and sensitivity. As a later analysis showed, a missense DCLRE1C variant was linked to trimming of TCR beta V- and J-genes.

The sample comprised PBMCs. The sequence came from a woman between 18 and 29 years old in good health and CMV-seropositive. The gene calls are TRBV27 and TRBJ1-2; 9 nucleotides align to TRBD1. Here the CDR3 reads CASRPGQGNGYTF. CDR3 in DNA: TGTGCCAGCAGACCGGGACAGGGAAATGGCTACACCTTC.